The 8 T cell receptor beta chains below come from one sample, sequenced in a study of human T cells and chemical hapten exposure. MiXCR, applied by TCRdb to the RACE reads, yields one record per CDR3 protein. The sample lists around 110,000 distinct CDR3 sequences, around 10% occurring once. The time point denotes: patch test 3, about 24 weeks after DPC sensitization. Treatment in this sample: therapeutic diphenylcyclopropenone sensitization with weekly scalp DPC. The starting material was whole blood, obtained in connection with sensitization to the hapten diphenylcyclopropenone (DPC). The receptors come from a woman in her fifties or sixties with alopecia areata. Some clones in this sample may be carry-over from other donors' samples.

This clonotype was counted only a few times. This sequence joins TRBV5-6 and TRBJ1-1; D possibly corresponds to TRBD1 (5 bases). Germline V gene lookup returns CDR1 SGHDT and CDR2 YYEEEE. The V and J ends lost 2 bases and 3 bases respectively, with 14 bases between them. CDR3 length equals 15 residues. CDR3 amino acids: CASSFSPGRDTEAFF. The CDR3 nucleotides are TGTGCCAGCAGCTTTTCGCCGGGACGGGACACTGAAGCTTTCTTT.

A word on this clonotype: At one end the junction does not follow the germline gene, possibly because of a read error. The CDR3 nucleotides are TGTGCCAGCAGCTTAGCCCTAGCGGGGACAGATAAGCAGTATTTT. The encoded protein is CASSLALAGTDKQYF. The chain links TRBV11-2 to TRBJ2-3; 9 bases align to TRBD2. The CDR3 is 15 residues long. Germline V gene data show CDR1 as SGHAT and CDR2 as FQNNGV. Full variable domain (rest looked up from reference TRBV11-2 and TRBJ2-3): EAGVAQSPRYKIIEKRQSVAFWCNPISGHATLYWYQQILGQGPKLLIQFQNNGVVDDSQLPKDRFSAERLKGVDSTLKIQPAKLEDSAVYLCASSLALAGTDKQYFGPGTRLTVL.

This chain joins TRBV12-3 or TRBV12-4 and TRBJ1-1, with D possibly being TRBD1 (5 bases). Trimming stripped 3 bases from V and 1 base from J, with 12 bases between. This CDR3 spans 15 amino acids. CDR3 sequence: CASSLALGPNTEAFF. The CDR3 region has the DNA TGTGCCAGCAGTTTGGCTCTGGGGCCGAACACTGAAGCTTTCTTT.

This clonotype showed up just a few times. The CDR3 here is CASSDQVGETQYF. In DNA form, the CDR3 reads TGTGCCAGCAGTGATCAAGTGGGAGAGACCCAGTACTTC. The rearrangement links TRBV2 to TRBJ2-5; D not resolved. Per the germline V gene, CDR1 is SNHLY and CDR2 is FYNNEI. The ends were cut back, 3 bases at V and 4 bases at J, with 9 bases in the middle. The CDR3 extends over 13 amino acids.

The chain couples TRBV28 to TRBJ2-7; 7 bases agree with TRBD1. The CDR3 covers 15 residues. Germline values: CDR1 MDHEN, CDR2 SYDVKM. V lost 6 bases to trimming and J lost 0 bases; unmatched junction nucleotides: 8. The CDR3 coding sequence is TGTGCCAGCAGATACGGACAGGCCCTCTCCTACGAGCAGTACTTC. Encoded protein: CASRYGQALSYEQYF.

This clonotype was counted many times. The J gene is TRBJ2-2, the V gene TRBV29-1; no definite D call. The germline V and J ends were trimmed by 4 bases and 4 bases, with 10 bases remaining between them. CDR1 is SQVTM and CDR2 is ANQGSEA in the germline V gene. The CDR3 has 13 residues. The CDR3 reads CSVGGTITGELFF. CDR3 sequence (DNA): TGCAGCGTTGGAGGCACAATCACCGGGGAGCTGTTTTTT.

This chain links TRBV5-5 with TRBJ2-1, with D possibly being TRBD2 (5 bases). Germline assignment: CDR1 SGHKS and CDR2 YYEKEE (reference sequence). This CDR3 is 14 amino acids long. Trimming shortened V by 3 bases and J by 10 bases, and 17 bases separated the two germline ends. The CDR3 DNA follows: TGTGCCAGCAGCTCGACTACTCCCCGGGGAGAGCAGTTCTTC. Protein product: CASSSTTPRGEQFF.

The chain couples TRBV5-8 to TRBJ1-5; no definite D call. The germline gives CDR1 SGHTS, CDR2 YDEGEE. The CDR3 sequence is 15 residues long. Trimming removed 0 bases from V and 1 base from J, with 8 bases in between. The CDR3 loop reads CASSLGDGSNQPQHF. The CDR3 nucleotides are TGTGCCAGCAGCTTGGGCGACGGGAGCAATCAGCCCCAGCATTTT.